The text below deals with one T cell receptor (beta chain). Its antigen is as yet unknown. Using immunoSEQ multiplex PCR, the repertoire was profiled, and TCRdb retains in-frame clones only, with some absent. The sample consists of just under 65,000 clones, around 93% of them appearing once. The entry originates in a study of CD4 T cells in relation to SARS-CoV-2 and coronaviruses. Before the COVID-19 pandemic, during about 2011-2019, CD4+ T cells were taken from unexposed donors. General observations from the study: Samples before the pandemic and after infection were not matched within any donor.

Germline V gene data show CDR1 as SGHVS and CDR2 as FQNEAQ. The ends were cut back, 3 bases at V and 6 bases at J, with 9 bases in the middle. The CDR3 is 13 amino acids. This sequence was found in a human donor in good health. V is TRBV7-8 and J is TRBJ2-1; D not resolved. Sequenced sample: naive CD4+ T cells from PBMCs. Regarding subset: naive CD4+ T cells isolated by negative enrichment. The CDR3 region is CASSFKNSNEQFF. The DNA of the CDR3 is TGTGCCAGCAGCTTTAAGAATAGCAATGAGCAGTTCTTC.